This TCR beta chain was identified during a study of cytomegalovirus exposure and HLA in healthy donors. Germline V gene data show CDR1 as KGHSH and CDR2 as LQKENI. The CDR3 is 14 residues long. J was trimmed by 7 bases and V by 3 bases; bases with no gene match: 1. The PCR employed 60 Vbeta primers together with 13 Jbeta primers. The table came from immunoSEQ multiplex PCR; TCRdb's copy has only in-frame clones and leaves some out. The sample yields roughly 140,000 clones, roughly four fifths seen once. This clone was counted between two and nine times. Its specificity is unknown. Overall study findings and caveats: Many donors carried some public TCRs, although rarity characterized most TCR sequences.

The receptor was derived from a man under 40 in good health and CMV-seropositive. Material for sequencing was PBMCs. V gene TRBV18 combines with J gene TRBJ2-1; 12 bases are a match to TRBD2. The CDR3 here is CASSPTSGGNEQFF. As DNA, the CDR3 is TGTGCCAGCTCACCGACTAGCGGGGGAAATGAGCAGTTCTTC.